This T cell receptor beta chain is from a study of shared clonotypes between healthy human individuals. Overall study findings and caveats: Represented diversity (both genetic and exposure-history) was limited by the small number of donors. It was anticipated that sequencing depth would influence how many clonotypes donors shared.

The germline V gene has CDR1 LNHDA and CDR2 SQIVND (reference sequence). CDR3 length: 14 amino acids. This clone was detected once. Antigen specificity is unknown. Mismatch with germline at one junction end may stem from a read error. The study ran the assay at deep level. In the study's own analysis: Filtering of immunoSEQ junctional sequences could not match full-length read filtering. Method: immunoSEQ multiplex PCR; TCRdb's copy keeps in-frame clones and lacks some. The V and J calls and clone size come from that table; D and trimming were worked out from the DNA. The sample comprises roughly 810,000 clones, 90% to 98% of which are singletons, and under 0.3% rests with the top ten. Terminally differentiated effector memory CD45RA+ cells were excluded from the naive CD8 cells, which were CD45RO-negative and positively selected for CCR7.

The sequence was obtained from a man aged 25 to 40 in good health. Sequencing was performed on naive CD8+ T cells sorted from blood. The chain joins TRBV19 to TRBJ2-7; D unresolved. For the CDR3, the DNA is TGTGCCAGTAGTATCAGGCCTGCCTCCCACGAGCAGTACTTC. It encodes CASSIRPASHEQYF.